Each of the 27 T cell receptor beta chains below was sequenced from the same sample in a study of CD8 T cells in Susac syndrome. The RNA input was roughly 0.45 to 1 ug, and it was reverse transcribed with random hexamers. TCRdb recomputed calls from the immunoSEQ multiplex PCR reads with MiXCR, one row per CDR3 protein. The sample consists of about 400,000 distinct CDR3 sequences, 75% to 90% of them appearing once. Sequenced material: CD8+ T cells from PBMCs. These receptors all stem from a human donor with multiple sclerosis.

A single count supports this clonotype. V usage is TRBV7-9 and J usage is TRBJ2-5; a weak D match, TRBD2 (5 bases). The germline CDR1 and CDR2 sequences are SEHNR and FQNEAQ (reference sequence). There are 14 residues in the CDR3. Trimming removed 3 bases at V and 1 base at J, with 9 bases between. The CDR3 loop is CASSFGEFQETQYF. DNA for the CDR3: TGTGCCAGCAGCTTCGGGGAGTTCCAAGAGACCCAGTACTTC.

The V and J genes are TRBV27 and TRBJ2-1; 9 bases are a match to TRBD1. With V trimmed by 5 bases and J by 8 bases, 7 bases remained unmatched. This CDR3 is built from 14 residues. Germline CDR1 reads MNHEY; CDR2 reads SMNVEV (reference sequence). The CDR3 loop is CASSPTGGGYEQFF. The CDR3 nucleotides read TGTGCCAGCAGTCCAACAGGGGGCGGCTATGAGCAGTTCTTC.

In DNA, the CDR3 is TGTGCCAGCAGTTATTCCCGTGGTACAACTAATGAAAAACTGTTTTTT. This gives the protein CASSYSRGTTNEKLFF. The rearrangement joins TRBV6-6 to TRBJ1-4, with D hard to call. Germline values: CDR1 MNHNY, CDR2 SVGAGI (reference sequence). V lost 3 bases and J 0 bases, leaving 11 bases between the germline ends. CDR3 length equals 16 residues.

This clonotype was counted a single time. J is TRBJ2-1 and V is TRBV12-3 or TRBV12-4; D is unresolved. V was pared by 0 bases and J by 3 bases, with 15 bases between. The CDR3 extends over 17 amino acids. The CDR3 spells CASSLALAGGIYNEQFF. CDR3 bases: TGTGCCAGCAGTTTAGCGTTGGCTGGCGGAATCTACAATGAGCAGTTCTTC.

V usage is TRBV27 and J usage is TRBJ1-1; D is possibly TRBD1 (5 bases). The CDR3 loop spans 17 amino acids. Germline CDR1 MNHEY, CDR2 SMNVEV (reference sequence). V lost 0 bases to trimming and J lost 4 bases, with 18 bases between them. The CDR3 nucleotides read TGTGCCAGCAGTTTATCGTCGAGGGGCTGGGCGGGCACTGAAGCTTTCTTT. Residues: CASSLSSRGWAGTEAFF.

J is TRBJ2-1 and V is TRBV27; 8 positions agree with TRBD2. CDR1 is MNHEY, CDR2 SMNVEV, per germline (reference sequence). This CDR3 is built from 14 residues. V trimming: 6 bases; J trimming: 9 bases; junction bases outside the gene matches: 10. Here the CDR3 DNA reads TGTGCCAGCAGCCTGGGACTAGTAGGCGGTGAGCAGTTCTTC. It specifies CASSLGLVGGEQFF.

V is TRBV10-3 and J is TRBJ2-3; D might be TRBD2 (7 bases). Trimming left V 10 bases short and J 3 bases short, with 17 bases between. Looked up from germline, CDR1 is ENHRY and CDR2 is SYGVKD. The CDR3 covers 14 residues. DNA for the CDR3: TGTGCCACCACCCCGGGGGGCGAAACAGATACGCAGTATTTT. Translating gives CATTPGGETDTQYF.

CDR3 sequence: CASSLVSGGATEAFF. The CDR3 DNA follows: TGTGCCAGCAGCTTAGTTTCGGGGGGAGCAACTGAAGCTTTCTTT. The V and J genes are TRBV7-6 and TRBJ1-1, with D perhaps matching TRBD1 (5 bases). V was trimmed by 1 base and J by 5 bases, leaving 14 bases between them. CDR1 and CDR2 (germline): SGHVS, FNYEAQ. The CDR3 spans 15 residues.

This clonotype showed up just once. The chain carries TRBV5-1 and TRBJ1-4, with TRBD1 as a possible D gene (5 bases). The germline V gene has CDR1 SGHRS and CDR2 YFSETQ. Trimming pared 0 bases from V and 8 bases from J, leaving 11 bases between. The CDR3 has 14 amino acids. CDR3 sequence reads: CASSLGTWGEKLFF. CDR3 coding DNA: TGCGCCAGCAGCTTGGGGACCTGGGGCGAAAAACTGTTTTTT. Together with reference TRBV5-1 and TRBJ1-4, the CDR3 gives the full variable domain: KAGVTQTPRYLIKTRGQQVTLSCSPISGHRSVSWYQQTPGQGLQFLFEYFSETQRNKGNFPGRFSGRQFSNSRSEMNVSTLELGDSALYLCASSLGTWGEKLFFGSGTQLSVL.

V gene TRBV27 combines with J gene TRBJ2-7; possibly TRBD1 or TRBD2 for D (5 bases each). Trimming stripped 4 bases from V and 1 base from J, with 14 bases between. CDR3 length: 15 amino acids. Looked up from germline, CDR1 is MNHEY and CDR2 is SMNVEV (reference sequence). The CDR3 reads CASSSFRDGSYEQYF. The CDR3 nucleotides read TGTGCCAGCAGTTCCTTCCGGGACGGATCCTACGAGCAGTACTTC.

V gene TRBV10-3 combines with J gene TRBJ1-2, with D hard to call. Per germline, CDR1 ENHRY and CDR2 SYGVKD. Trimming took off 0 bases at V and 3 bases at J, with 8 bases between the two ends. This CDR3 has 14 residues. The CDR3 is CAISESAADYGYTF. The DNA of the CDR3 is TGTGCCATCAGTGAGTCAGCGGCAGACTATGGCTACACCTTC.

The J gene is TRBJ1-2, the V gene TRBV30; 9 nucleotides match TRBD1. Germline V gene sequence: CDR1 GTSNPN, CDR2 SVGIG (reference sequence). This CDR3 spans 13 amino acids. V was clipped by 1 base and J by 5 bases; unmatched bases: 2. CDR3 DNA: TGTGCCTGGAGTGAAGGGACAGGGTATGGCTACACCTTC. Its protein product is CAWSEGTGYGYTF. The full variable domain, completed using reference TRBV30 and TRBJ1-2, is SQTIHQWPATLVQPVGSPLSLECTVEGTSNPNLYWYRQAAGRGLQLLFYSVGIGQISSEVPQNLSASRPQDRQFILSSKKLLLSDSGFYLCAWSEGTGYGYTFGSGTRLTVV.

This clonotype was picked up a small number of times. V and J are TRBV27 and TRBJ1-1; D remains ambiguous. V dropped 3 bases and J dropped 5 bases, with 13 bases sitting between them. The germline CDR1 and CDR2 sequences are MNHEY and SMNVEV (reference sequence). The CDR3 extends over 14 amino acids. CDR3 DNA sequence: TGTGCCAGCAGTTTCTGGAAAACGGGAACTGAAGCTTTCTTT. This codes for CASSFWKTGTEAFF.

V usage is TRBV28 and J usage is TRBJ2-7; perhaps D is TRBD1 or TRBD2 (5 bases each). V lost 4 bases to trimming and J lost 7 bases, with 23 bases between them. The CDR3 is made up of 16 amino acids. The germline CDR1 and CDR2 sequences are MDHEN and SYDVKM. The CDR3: CASSSNTGARLLEQYF. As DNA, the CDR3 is TGTGCCAGCAGTTCCAATACCGGGGCAAGATTGCTAGAGCAGTACTTC.

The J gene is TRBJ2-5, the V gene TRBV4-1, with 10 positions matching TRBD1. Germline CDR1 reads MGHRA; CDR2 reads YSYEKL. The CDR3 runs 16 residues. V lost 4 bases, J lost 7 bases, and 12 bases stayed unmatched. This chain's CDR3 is CASSPNDDRGRWTQYF. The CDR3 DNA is TGCGCCAGCAGCCCTAACGACGACAGGGGGCGTTGGACCCAGTACTTC.

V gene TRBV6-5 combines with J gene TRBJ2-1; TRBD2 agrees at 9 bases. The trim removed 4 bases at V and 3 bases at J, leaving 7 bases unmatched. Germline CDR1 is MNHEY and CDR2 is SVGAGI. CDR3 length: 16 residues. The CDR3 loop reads CASSLGLAISYNEQFF. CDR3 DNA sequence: TGTGCCAGCAGTTTGGGACTAGCTATAAGCTACAATGAGCAGTTCTTC.

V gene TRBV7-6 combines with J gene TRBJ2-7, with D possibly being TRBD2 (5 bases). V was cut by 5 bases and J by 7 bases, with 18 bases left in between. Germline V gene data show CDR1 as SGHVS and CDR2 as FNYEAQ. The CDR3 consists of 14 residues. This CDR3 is CASSLEAGLGEQYF. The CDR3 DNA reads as TGTGCCAGCAGCCTAGAGGCGGGTTTGGGGGAGCAGTACTTC.

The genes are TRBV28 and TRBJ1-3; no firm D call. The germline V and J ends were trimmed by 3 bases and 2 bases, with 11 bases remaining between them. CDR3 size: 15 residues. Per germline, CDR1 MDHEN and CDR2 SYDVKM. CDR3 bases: TGTGCCAGCAGTTTCTACGTCCGAGCTGGAAACACCATATATTTT. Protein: CASSFYVRAGNTIYF.

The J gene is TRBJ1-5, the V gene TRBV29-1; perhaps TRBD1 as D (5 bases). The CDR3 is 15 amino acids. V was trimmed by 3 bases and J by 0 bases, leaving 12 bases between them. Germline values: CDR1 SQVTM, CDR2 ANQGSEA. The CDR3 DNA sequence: TGCAGCGTTGATGCAGGGCCCTATAGCAATCAGCCCCAGCATTTT. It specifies CSVDAGPYSNQPQHF.

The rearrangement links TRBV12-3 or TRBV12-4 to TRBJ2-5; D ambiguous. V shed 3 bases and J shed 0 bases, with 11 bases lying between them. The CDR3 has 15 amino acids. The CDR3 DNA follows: TGTGCCAGCAGTTTTCCAGACGGAGACCAAGAGACCCAGTACTTC. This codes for CASSFPDGDQETQYF.

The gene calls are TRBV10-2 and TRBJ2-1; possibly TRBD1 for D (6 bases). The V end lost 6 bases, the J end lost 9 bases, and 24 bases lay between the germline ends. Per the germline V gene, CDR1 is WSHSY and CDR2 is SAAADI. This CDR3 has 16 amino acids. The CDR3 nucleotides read TGCGCCAGCAGCCTAATTCAGGGGACCGATCCTGGTGAGCAGTTCTTC. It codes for CASSLIQGTDPGEQFF.

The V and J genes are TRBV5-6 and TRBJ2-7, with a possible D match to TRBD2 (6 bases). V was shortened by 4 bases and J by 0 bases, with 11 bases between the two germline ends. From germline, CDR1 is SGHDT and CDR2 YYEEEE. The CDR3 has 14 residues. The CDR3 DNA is TGTGCCAGCAGCCCCCAGGGACTCTCCTACGAGCAGTACTTC. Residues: CASSPQGLSYEQYF.

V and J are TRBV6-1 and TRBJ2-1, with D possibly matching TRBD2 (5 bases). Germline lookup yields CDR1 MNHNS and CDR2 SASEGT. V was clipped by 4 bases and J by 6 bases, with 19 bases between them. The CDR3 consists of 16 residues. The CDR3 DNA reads TGTGCCAGCAGTGTTAACGGACTCCGGGCAATCAATGAGCAGTTCTTC. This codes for CASSVNGLRAINEQFF.

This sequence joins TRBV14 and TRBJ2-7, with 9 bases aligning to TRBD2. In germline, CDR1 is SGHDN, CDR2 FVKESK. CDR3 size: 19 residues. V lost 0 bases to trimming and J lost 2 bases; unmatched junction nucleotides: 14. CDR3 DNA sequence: TGTGCCAGCAGCCAAGACGGTCGGAAATTGCGGGGGGGCCCCTACGAGCAGTACTTC. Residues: CASSQDGRKLRGGPYEQYF.

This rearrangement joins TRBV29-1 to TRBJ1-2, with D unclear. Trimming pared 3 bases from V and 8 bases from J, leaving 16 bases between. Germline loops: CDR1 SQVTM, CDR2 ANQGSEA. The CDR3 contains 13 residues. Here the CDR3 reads CSVEGALAGGYTF. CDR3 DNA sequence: TGCAGCGTTGAGGGCGCCCTGGCCGGAGGCTACACCTTC.

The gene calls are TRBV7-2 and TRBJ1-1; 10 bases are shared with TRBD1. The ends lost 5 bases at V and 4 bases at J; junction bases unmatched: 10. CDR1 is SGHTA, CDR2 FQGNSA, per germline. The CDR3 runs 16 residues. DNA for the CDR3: TGTGCCAGCAGCCCATGGGACAGGGGCGGAGGCACTGAAGCTTTCTTT. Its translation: CASSPWDRGGGTEAFF.

CDR3 coding DNA: TGTGCCAGCAGCGAGACTAGTCAGACTTACAATGAGCAGTTCTTC. This codes for CASSETSQTYNEQFF. This rearrangement joins TRBV9 to TRBJ2-1, with a possible D match to TRBD2 (6 bases). CDR3 length: 15 residues. CDR1 is SGDLS and CDR2 is YYNGEE in the germline V gene. Trimming left V 3 bases short and J 4 bases short, with 14 bases between.